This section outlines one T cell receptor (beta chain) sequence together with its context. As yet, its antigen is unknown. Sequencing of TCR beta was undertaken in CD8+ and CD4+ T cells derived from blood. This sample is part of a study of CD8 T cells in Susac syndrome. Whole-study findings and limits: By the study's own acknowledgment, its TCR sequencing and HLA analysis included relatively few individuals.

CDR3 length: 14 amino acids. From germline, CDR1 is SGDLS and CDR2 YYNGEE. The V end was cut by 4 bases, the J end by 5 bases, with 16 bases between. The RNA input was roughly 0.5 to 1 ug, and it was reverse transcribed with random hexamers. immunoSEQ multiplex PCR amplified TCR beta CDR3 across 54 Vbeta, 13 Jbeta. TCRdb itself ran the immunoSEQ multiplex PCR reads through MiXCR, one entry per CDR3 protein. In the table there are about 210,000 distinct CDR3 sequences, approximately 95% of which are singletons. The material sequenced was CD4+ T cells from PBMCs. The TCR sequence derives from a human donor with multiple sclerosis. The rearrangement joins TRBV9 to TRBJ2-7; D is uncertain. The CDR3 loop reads CASSSGGLRNEQYF. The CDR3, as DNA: TGTGCCAGCAGCTCTGGTGGGCTCCGAAACGAGCAGTACTTC. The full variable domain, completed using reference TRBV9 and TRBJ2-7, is DSGVTQTPKHLITATGQRVTLRCSPRSGDLSVYWYQQSLDQGLQFLIQYYNGEERAKGNILERFSAQQFPDLHSELNLSSLELGDSALYFCASSSGGLRNEQYFGPGTRLTVT.